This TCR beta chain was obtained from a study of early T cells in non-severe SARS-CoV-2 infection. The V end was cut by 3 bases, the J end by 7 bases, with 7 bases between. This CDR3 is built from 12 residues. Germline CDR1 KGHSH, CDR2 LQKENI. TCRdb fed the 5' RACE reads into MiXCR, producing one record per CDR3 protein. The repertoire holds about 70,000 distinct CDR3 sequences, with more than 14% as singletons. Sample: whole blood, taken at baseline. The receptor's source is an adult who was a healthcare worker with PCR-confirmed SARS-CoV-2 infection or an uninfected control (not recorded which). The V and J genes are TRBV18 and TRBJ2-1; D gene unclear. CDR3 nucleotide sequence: TGTGCCAGCTCACCTCTAATGAATGAGCAGTTCTTC. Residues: CASSPLMNEQFF.